Listed here are 11 T cell receptor beta chains from one sample, sequenced in a study of blood T cell repertoires in COVID-19. Generated by immunoSEQ multiplex PCR, the TCRdb table keeps only in-frame clones and is missing some. Found here are 90,000 to 110,000 clones, around 81% of them singletons; the top ten hold roughly 37%. Material: peripheral blood. The receptor set was obtained from a man older than 75 with acute or convalescent COVID-19.

The chain links TRBV19 to TRBJ2-1; 10 bases line up with TRBD2. There are 13 residues in the CDR3. The trim removed 6 bases at V and 7 bases at J, leaving 3 bases unmatched. Germline V gene data show CDR1 as LNHDA and CDR2 as SQIVND (reference sequence). CDR3 region: CASRLAGMNEQFF. In nucleotides, the CDR3 is TGTGCCAGTAGACTAGCGGGAATGAATGAGCAGTTCTTC.

CDR3 sequence reads: CATSDRDSDRGTGELFF. Written as DNA, the CDR3 is TGTGCCACCAGTGACCGGGACAGCGACCGCGGCACCGGGGAGCTGTTTTTT. The chain joins TRBV24-1 to TRBJ2-2, with 7 bases fitting TRBD1. This CDR3 has 17 residues. Germline CDR1 and CDR2: KGHDR and SFDVKD. V gave up 4 bases and J gave up 4 bases; unmatched junction bases: 11.

V is TRBV7-9 and J is TRBJ2-1, with a possible D match to TRBD2 (5 bases). V was trimmed by 5 bases and J by 1 base, leaving 18 bases between them. The CDR3 is 17 amino acids. Germline V CDR1 and CDR2: SEHNR, FQNEAQ (reference sequence). CDR3: CASSQSDGLGSYNEQFF. In nucleotides, the CDR3 is TGTGCCAGCAGCCAATCCGACGGACTTGGTTCCTACAATGAGCAGTTCTTC.

The chain combines TRBV5-1 with TRBJ2-1, with TRBD2 matching over 13 bases. The J segment lost 8 bases and the V segment lost 4 bases, leaving 9 bases of the junction unmatched. The CDR3 contains 16 residues. Germline V lookup: CDR1 SGHRS, CDR2 YFSETQ. Here the CDR3 DNA reads TGCGCCAGCAGCCGGGGTACTAGCGGGAGGGCGGATGAGCAGTTCTTC. Residues: CASSRGTSGRADEQFF. Combining the CDR3 with reference TRBV5-1 and TRBJ2-1 gives the whole variable domain KAGVTQTPRYLIKTRGQQVTLSCSPISGHRSVSWYQQTPGQGLQFLFEYFSETQRNKGNFPGRFSGRQFSNSRSEMNVSTLELGDSALYLCASSRGTSGRADEQFFGPGTRLTVL.

In its sample, this clone was seen a few times. The chain recombines TRBV30 with TRBJ1-4, with 9 bases lining up with TRBD1. The germline CDR1 and CDR2 sequences are GTSNPN and SVGIG (reference sequence). The CDR3 spans 13 residues. The V and J ends lost 3 bases and 8 bases, in that order; junction bases with no gene match: 4. The CDR3 nucleotides are TGTGCCTGGAGGGGGACAGGGCGAGAAAAACTGTTTTTT. It is translated as CAWRGTGREKLFF.

The chain combines TRBV29-1 with TRBJ2-6; TRBD1 might be the D (5 bases). The CDR3 is 13 amino acids. Looked up from germline, CDR1 is SQVTM and CDR2 is ANQGSEA. Trimming took off 6 bases at V and 0 bases at J, with 6 bases between the two ends. The CDR3 here is CSVTVSGANVLTF. The CDR3 coding sequence is TGCAGCGTGACAGTCTCTGGGGCCAACGTCCTGACTTTC.

V usage is TRBV19 and J usage is TRBJ1-6, with TRBD1 matching over 11 bases. The junction had 8 bases not matched to a gene; V was cut back by 5 bases and J by 11 bases. The CDR3 runs to 15 residues. The V gene's germline CDR1 is LNHDA and CDR2 SQIVND (reference sequence). CDR3 residues: CASSSDRGPETPLHF. Here the CDR3 DNA reads TGTGCCAGTAGTTCGGACAGGGGGCCGGAGACACCCCTCCACTTT.

The V call is TRBV28, the J call TRBJ1-1, with TRBD1 matching over 9 bases. The V segment lost 1 base and the J segment 4 bases; nucleotides outside the gene matches: 7. The CDR3 spans 16 residues. Per germline, CDR1 MDHEN and CDR2 SYDVKM. For the CDR3, the DNA is TGTGCCAGCAGTTTATTATCGGGGACAGGGAGCACTGAAGCTTTCTTT. Encoded protein: CASSLLSGTGSTEAFF.

The CDR3 bases are TGCAGTGCCAGCGGGGGATACGAGCAGTACTTC. This codes for CSASGGYEQYF. This chain connects TRBV20-1 to TRBJ2-7; 8 bases match TRBD2. With 6 bases clipped from V and 4 bases from J, the junction kept 2 bases outside the gene matches. Germline assignment: CDR1 DFQATT and CDR2 SNEGSKA (reference sequence). The CDR3 has 11 amino acids.

The chain recombines TRBV11-2 with TRBJ2-2; D might be TRBD1 (5 bases). V lost 4 bases and J lost 7, with 10 bases in between. The CDR3 has 13 residues. CDR1 and CDR2 (germline): SGHAT, FQNNGV. CDR3 in amino acids: CASSSQGVGELFF. CDR3 DNA sequence: TGTGCCAGCAGCTCCCAGGGTGTCGGGGAGCTGTTTTTT.

V is TRBV18 and J is TRBJ2-3; possibly TRBD2 for D (5 bases). This CDR3 region has 14 residues. The germline CDR1 and CDR2 sequences are KGHSH and LQKENI. Trimming cost V 3 bases and J 1 base, with 8 bases left between them. The CDR3 DNA reads as TGTGCCAGCTCACCGAATAGCGGCACAGATACGCAGTATTTT. This encodes CASSPNSGTDTQYF.